The source of this TCR beta chain is a study of blood T cell repertoires in COVID-19. In the study overall: Sources were T cells, B-cell-depleted T cells, or PBMCs; the material itself was cDNA or gDNA.

The CDR3 is made up of 17 amino acids. CDR1 SEHNR and CDR2 FQNEAQ come from the germline V gene (reference sequence). V was clipped by 4 bases and J by 2 bases; unmatched bases: 10. This clone was detected once. In the original processing: For nucleated cells, counts were estimated from reference gene primer amplification. TCRdb keeps only in-frame clones here, not all; method: immunoSEQ multiplex PCR. V, J and clone size reflect that table, while D and trimming were determined from the DNA. The sample lists some 48,000 clones; approximately 88% were seen once. V gene TRBV7-9 combines with J gene TRBJ2-1; 8 bases map to TRBD1. This sequence was found in a human donor in a cohort sampled during active COVID-19. The material sequenced was peripheral blood. CDR3 DNA: TGTGCCAGCAGCTCAAGTTACAGGGGGTACCCCTACAATGAGCAGTTCTTC. It is translated as CASSSSYRGYPYNEQFF. The full variable domain, completed using reference TRBV7-9 and TRBJ2-1, is DTGVSQNPRHKITKRGQNVTFRCDPISEHNRLYWYRQTLGQGPEFLTYFQNEAQLEKSRLLSDRFSAERPKGSFSTLEIQRTEQGDSAMYLCASSSSYRGYPYNEQFFGPGTRLTVL.